This T cell receptor beta chain was retrieved from a study of T-cell memory formation after mild COVID-19. The table lists this clonotype with a few counts. Its specificity is not known. TCRdb re-called the 5' RACE reads with MiXCR, one entry per CDR3 protein. The sample includes about 470,000 distinct CDR3 sequences, over 15% seen only once; the top ten take roughly 12%. The germline CDR1 and CDR2 sequences are SNHLY and FYNNEI. The CDR3 spans 14 residues. With 7 bases clipped from V and 6 bases from J, the junction kept 9 bases outside the gene matches. Study conclusions and caveats: Whether second-wave clones peaking at day 37 were SARS-CoV-2 specific went unconfirmed.

V usage is TRBV2 and J usage is TRBJ2-7; 10 bases line up with TRBD1. Sample: PBMCs or a T cell subset sorted from them (not recorded which). This clonotype was sampled from an adult woman who had mild COVID-19 (a few samples of this study predate the infection). Cell type and time point are not known. This chain's CDR3 is CASISGQGIREQYF. The DNA for the CDR3 is TGTGCCAGCATTTCGGGACAGGGGATACGCGAGCAGTACTTC.